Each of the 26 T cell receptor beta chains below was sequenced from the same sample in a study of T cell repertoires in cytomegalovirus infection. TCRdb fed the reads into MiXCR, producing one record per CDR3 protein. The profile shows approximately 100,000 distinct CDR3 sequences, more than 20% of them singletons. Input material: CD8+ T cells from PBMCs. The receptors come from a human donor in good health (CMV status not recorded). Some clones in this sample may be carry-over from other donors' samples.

The CDR3, as DNA: TGTGCCATCAGTGATGGCGGGGTAGGAGCTGGGGGCCAAGAGACCCAGTACTTC. Translating it yields CAISDGGVGAGGQETQYF. This chain joins TRBV10-3 and TRBJ2-5, with a weak D call TRBD2 (6 bases). Germline V gene lookup returns CDR1 ENHRY and CDR2 SYGVKD. Trimming cost V 3 bases and J 1 base, with 21 bases left between them. The CDR3 is made up of 18 amino acids.

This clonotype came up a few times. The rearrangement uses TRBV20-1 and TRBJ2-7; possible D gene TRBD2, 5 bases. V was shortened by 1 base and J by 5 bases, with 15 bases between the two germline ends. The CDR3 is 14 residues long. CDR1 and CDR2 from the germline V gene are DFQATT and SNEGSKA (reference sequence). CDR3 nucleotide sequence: TGCAGTGCTAGAGCGAGGGCGTTTGAGGACGAGCAGTACTTC. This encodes CSARARAFEDEQYF.

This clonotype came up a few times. CDR3 loop: CASATSGRPGTQYF. DNA for the CDR3: TGTGCCAGCGCGACTAGCGGCCGCCCAGGTACGCAGTATTTT. The gene calls are TRBV9 and TRBJ2-3; 9 nucleotides line up with TRBD2. With 7 bases clipped from V and 8 bases from J, the junction kept 11 bases outside the gene matches. The CDR3 is 14 residues long. CDR1 and CDR2 (germline): SGDLS, YYNGEE.

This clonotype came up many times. As DNA, the CDR3 is TGTGCCAGCAGCTTAAGGACAGGGGGCGGATCGGATACGCAGTATTTT. Its translation: CASSLRTGGGSDTQYF. The chain recombines TRBV7-6 with TRBJ2-3; 11 nucleotides agree with TRBD1. V gave up 2 bases and J gave up 6 bases; unmatched junction bases: 7. CDR1 and CDR2 from the germline V gene are SGHVS and FNYEAQ. CDR3 length: 16 residues.

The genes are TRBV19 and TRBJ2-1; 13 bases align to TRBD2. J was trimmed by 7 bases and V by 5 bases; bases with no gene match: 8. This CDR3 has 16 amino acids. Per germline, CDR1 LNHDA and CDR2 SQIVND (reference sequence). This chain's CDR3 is CASSAELAGGQNEQFF. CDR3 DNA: TGTGCCAGTAGTGCAGAACTAGCGGGAGGGCAAAATGAGCAGTTCTTC.

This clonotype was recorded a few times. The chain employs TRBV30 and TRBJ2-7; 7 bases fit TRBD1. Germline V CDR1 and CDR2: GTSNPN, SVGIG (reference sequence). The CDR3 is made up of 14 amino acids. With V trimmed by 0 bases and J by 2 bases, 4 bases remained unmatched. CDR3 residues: CAWSVATGTYEQYF. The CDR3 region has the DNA TGTGCCTGGAGTGTAGCGACAGGGACCTACGAGCAGTACTTC.

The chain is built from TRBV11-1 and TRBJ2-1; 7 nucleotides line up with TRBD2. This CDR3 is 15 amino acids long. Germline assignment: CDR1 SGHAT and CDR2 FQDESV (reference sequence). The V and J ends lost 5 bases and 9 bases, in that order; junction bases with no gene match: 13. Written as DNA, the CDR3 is TGTGCCAGCAGCCCCAACCCCGGACTAGTGGGTGAGCAGTTCTTC. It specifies CASSPNPGLVGEQFF. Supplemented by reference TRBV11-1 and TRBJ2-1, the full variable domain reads EAEVAQSPRYKITEKSQAVAFWCDPISGHATLYWYRQILGQGPELLVQFQDESVVDDSQLPKDRFSAERLKGVDSTLKIQPAELGDSAMYLCASSPNPGLVGEQFFGPGTRLTVL.

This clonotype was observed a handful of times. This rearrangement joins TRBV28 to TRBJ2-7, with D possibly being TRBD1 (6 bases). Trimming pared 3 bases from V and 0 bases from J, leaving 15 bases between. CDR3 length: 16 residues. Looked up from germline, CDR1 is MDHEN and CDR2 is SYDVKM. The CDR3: CASSFSRQAASYEQYF. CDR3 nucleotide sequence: TGTGCCAGCAGTTTCTCCCGACAGGCCGCCTCCTACGAGCAGTACTTC.

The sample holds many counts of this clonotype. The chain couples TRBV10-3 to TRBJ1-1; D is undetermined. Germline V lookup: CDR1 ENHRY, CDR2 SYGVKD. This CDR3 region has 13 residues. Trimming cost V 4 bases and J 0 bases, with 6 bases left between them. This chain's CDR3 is CAISGRLNTEAFF. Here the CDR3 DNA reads TGTGCCATCAGTGGCAGATTGAACACTGAAGCTTTCTTT.

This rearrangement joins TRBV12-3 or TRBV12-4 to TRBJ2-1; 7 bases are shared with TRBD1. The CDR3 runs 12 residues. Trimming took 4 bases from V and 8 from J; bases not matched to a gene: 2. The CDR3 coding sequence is TGTGCCAGCAGTTCTACAGGGGATGAGCAGTTCTTC. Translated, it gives CASSSTGDEQFF.

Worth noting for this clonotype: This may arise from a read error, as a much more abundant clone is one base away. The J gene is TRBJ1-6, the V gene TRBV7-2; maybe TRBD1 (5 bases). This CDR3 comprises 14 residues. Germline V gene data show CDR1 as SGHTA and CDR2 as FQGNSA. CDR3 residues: CASSLAPGGSPLYF. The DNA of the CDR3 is TGTGCCAGCAGCTTAGCTCCCGGGGGGTCACCCCTCTACTTT.

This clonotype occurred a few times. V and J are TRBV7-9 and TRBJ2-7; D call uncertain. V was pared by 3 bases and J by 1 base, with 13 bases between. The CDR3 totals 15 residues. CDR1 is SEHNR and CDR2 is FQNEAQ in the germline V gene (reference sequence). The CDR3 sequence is CASSFEGRGSYEQYF. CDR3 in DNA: TGTGCCAGCAGCTTCGAAGGTCGAGGATCCTACGAGCAGTACTTC. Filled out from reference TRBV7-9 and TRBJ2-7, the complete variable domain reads DTGVSQNPRHKITKRGQNVTFRCDPISEHNRLYWYRQTLGQGPEFLTYFQNEAQLEKSRLLSDRFSAERPKGSFSTLEIQRTEQGDSAMYLCASSFEGRGSYEQYFGPGTRLTVT.

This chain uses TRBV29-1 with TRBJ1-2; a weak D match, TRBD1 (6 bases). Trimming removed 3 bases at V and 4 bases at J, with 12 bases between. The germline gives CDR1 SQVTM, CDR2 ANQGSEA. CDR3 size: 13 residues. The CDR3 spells CSVEGAVTYGYTF. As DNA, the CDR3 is TGCAGCGTTGAGGGGGCAGTAACCTATGGCTACACCTTC.

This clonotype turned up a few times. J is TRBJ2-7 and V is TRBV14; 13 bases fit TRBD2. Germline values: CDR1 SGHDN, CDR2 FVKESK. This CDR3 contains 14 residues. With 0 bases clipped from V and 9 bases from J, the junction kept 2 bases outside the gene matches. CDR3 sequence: CASSQETSGRMQYF. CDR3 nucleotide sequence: TGTGCCAGCAGCCAAGAGACTAGCGGGAGGATGCAGTACTTC.

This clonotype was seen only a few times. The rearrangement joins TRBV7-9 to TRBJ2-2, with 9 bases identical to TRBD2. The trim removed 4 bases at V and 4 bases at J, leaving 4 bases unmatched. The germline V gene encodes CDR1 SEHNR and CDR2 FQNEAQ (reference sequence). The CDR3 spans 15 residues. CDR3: CASSYNSGGTGELFF. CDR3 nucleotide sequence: TGTGCCAGCAGCTATAATAGCGGGGGCACCGGGGAGCTGTTTTTT.

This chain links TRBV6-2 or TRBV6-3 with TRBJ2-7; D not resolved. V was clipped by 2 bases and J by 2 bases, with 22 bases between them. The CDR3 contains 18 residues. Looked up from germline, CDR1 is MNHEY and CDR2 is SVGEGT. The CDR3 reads CASSYLQEKDLLTYEQYF. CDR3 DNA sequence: TGTGCCAGCAGTTACCTACAAGAGAAAGACCTTCTTACCTACGAGCAGTACTTC.

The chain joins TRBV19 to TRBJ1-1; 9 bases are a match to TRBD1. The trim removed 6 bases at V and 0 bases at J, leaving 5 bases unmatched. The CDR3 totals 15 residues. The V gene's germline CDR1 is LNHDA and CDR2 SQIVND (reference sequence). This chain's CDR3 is CASSKRQGVNTEAFF. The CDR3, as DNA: TGTGCCAGTAGCAAAAGACAGGGGGTGAACACTGAAGCTTTCTTT.

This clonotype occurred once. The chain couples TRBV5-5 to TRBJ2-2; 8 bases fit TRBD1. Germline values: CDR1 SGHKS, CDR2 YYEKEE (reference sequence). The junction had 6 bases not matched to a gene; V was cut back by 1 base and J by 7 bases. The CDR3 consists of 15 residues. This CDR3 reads CASSLRQGAGGELFF. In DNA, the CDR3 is TGTGCCAGCAGCTTGAGGCAGGGGGCCGGCGGGGAGCTGTTTTTT.

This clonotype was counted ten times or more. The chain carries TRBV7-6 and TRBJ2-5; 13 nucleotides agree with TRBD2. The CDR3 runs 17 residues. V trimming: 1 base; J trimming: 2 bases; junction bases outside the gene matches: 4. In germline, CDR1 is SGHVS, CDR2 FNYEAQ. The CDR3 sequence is CASSLGTGLAGQETQYF. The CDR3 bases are TGTGCCAGCAGCTTAGGGACGGGACTAGCGGGGCAAGAGACCCAGTACTTC.

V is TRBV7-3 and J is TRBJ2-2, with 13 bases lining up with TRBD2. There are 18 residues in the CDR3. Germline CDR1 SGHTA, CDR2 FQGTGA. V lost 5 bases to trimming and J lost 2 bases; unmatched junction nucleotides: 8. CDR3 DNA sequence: TGTGCCAGCAGCCCCCGGACTAGCGGGGGCTCCAACACCGGGGAGCTGTTTTTT. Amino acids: CASSPRTSGGSNTGELFF.

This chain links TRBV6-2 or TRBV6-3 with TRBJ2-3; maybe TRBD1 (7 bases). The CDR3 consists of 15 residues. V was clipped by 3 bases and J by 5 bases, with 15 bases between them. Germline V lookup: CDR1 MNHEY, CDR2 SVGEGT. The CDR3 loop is CASSYDPRGVDTQYF. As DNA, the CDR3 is TGTGCCAGCAGTTATGACCCCAGGGGGGTAGATACGCAGTATTTT.

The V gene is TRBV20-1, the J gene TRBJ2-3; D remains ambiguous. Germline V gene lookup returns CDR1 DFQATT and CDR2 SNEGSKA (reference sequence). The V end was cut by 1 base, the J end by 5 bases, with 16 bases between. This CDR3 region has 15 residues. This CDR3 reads CSARGFRVEGDTQYF. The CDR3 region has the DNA TGCAGTGCTAGAGGGTTCCGCGTGGAAGGAGATACGCAGTATTTT.

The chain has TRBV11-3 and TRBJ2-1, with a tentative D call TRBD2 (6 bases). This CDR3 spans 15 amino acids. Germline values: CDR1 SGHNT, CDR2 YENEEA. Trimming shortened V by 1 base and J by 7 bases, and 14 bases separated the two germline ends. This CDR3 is CASSLGGWEVNEQFF. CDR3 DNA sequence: TGTGCCAGCAGCTTAGGGGGTTGGGAGGTGAATGAGCAGTTCTTC.

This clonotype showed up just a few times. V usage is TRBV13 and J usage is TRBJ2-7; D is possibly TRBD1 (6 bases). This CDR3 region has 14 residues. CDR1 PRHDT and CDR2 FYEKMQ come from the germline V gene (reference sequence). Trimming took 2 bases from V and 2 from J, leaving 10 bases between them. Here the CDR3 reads CASSLRQETYEQYF. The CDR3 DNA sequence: TGTGCCAGCAGCTTAAGACAGGAAACCTACGAGCAGTACTTC.

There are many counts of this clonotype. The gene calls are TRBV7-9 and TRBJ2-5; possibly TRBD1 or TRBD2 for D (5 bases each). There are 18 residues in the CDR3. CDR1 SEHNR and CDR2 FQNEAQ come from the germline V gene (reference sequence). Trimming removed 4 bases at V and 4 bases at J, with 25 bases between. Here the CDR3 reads CASSSGRGEGIKRETQYF. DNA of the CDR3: TGTGCCAGCAGCTCTGGAAGGGGCGAGGGCATCAAGAGAGAGACCCAGTACTTC.

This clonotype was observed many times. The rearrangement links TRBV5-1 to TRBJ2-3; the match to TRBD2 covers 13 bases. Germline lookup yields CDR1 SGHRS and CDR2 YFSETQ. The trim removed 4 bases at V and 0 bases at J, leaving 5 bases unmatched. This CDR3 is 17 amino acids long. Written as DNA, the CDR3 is TGCGCCAGCAGCGCCACGACTAGCGGGGGGAGCACAGATACGCAGTATTTT. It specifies CASSATTSGGSTDTQYF.